The 8 T cell receptor beta chains below were found in one sample sequenced in a study of T cell changes during pregnancy in multiple sclerosis. Using immunoSEQ multiplex PCR, the repertoire was profiled, and TCRdb retains in-frame clones only, with some absent. The table has tens of thousands of clones, 90% to 97% seen once. The sequencing here drew on CD8+ T cells from peripheral blood mononuclear cells, taken after pregnancy. The receptor set was obtained from a female donor with multiple sclerosis, enrolled in a pregnancy study.

The rearrangement joins TRBV5-6 to TRBJ2-7; D perhaps matches TRBD2 (7 bases). V was clipped by 0 bases and J by 3 bases, with 13 bases between them. CDR1 is SGHDT and CDR2 is YYEEEE in the germline V gene. The length of the CDR3 is 15 residues. CDR3 nucleotide sequence: TGTGCCAGCAGCTTGGGAGGGGGGGGGAGCTACGAGCAGTACTTC. As protein: CASSLGGGGSYEQYF.

CDR3 coding DNA: TGCAGCGTACAGGGGGGCGCCTTATACGAGCAGTACTTC. Amino acid sequence: CSVQGGALYEQYF. The chain joins TRBV29-1 to TRBJ2-7, with TRBD1 identical over 8 bases. Germline CDR1 reads SQVTM; CDR2 reads ANQGSEA. The V gene end was trimmed by 6 bases and the J gene end by 4 bases; junction bases not matched to a gene: 8. The CDR3 is made up of 13 amino acids.

This chain connects TRBV28 to TRBJ2-1; TRBD2 aligns across 7 bases. Germline assignment: CDR1 MDHEN and CDR2 SYDVKM. The V gene end was trimmed by 5 bases and the J gene end by 3 bases; junction bases not matched to a gene: 16. The CDR3 length is 18 residues. The CDR3 region has the DNA TGTGCCAGCAGTACCCCGACCCTGGTAGCGGGCGACTACAATGAGCAGTTCTTC. Its protein product is CASSTPTLVAGDYNEQFF.

The chain carries TRBV5-6 and TRBJ2-5, with TRBD2 matching over 10 bases. The CDR3 covers 16 residues. J was trimmed by 1 base and V by 3 bases; bases with no gene match: 6. Germline CDR1 reads SGHDT; CDR2 reads YYEEEE. CDR3 DNA sequence: TGTGCCAGCAGCTCAAAAGCGGGAGGGCCCCAAGAGACCCAGTACTTC. Translation gives CASSSKAGGPQETQYF.

J is TRBJ1-1 and V is TRBV27; D is ambiguous. CDR1 MNHEY and CDR2 SMNVEV come from the germline V gene (reference sequence). The CDR3 runs to 13 residues. The V end lost 10 bases, the J end lost 4 bases, and 16 bases lay between the germline ends. CDR3 sequence (DNA): TGTGCCACCAAAAACCGGGGAGCCACTGAAGCTTTCTTT. Amino acid sequence: CATKNRGATEAFF.

The rearrangement joins TRBV4-2 to TRBJ2-7; D perhaps matches TRBD1 (6 bases). The CDR3 extends over 19 amino acids. The ends were cut back, 0 bases at V and 7 bases at J, with 28 bases in the middle. Per the germline V gene, CDR1 is LGHNA and CDR2 is YNFKEQ. CDR3 DNA: TGTGCCAGCAGCCAAGACGCATTTCTGGGTTACAGGGAGTCGGGGGAGCAGTACTTC. This encodes CASSQDAFLGYRESGEQYF.

V and J are TRBV19 and TRBJ1-1; D remains unclear. From germline, CDR1 is LNHDA and CDR2 SQIVND (reference sequence). The CDR3 contains 16 residues. V dropped 3 bases and J dropped 0 bases, with 14 bases sitting between them. DNA for the CDR3: TGTGCCAGTAGTATTGTCAGTCCTCCCATGAACACTGAAGCTTTCTTT. Protein sequence: CASSIVSPPMNTEAFF.

This chain connects TRBV6-5 to TRBJ2-7, with 13 bases matching TRBD2. This CDR3 has 15 amino acids. Germline CDR1 reads MNHEY; CDR2 reads SVGAGI. With 5 bases clipped from V and 0 bases from J, the junction kept 1 base outside the gene matches. The CDR3 spells CASSRTSGSSYEQYF. DNA of the CDR3: TGTGCCAGCAGTCGGACTAGCGGGAGCTCCTACGAGCAGTACTTC.